This section outlines one T cell receptor (beta chain) sequence together with its context. These data originate in a study of blood T cell repertoires in COVID-19. Assay used: immunoSEQ multiplex PCR; TCRdb lists only in-frame clones, some missing. This sample has fewer than 350,000 clones, with about nine tenths found just once. This TCR derives from a woman aged 40 to 50 who had recovered from COVID-19. The specimen was PBMCs or T cells enriched from blood (not recorded which).

The CDR3 DNA sequence: TGCAGCGTTGCTAAATCGGGAGGGTTCAGAGAGACCCAGTACTTC. Residues: CSVAKSGGFRETQYF. The genes are TRBV29-1 and TRBJ2-5; 8 nucleotides line up with TRBD2. CDR1 is SQVTM, CDR2 ANQGSEA, per germline. Trimming at V came to 4 bases and at J to 4 bases, leaving 11 bases not matched to a gene. This CDR3 is built from 15 residues.